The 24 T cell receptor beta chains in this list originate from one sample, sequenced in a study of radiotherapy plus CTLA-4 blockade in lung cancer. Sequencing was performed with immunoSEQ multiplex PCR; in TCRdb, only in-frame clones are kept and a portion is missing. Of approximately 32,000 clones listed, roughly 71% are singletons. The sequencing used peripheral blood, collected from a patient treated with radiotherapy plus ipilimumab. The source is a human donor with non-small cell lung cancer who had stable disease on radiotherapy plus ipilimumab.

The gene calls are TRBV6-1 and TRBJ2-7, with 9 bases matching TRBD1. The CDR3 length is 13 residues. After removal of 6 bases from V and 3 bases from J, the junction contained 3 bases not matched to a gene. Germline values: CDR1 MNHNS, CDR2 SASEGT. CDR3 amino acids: CASRRTGDYEQYF. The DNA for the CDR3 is TGTGCCAGCAGGCGGACAGGGGACTACGAGCAGTACTTC.

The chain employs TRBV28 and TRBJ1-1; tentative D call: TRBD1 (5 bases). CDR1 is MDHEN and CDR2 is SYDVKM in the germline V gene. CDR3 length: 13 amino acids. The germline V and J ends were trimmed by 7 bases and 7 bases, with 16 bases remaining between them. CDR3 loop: CASTLGLQGEAFF. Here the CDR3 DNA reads TGTGCCAGCACACTGGGCCTCCAGGGTGAAGCTTTCTTT.

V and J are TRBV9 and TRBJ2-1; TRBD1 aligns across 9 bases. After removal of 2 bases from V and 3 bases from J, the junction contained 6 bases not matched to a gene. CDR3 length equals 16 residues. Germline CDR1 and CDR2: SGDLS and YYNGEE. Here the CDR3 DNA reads TGTGCCAGCAGCGTGAGTCCGGGACAGGGCTACAATGAGCAGTTCTTC. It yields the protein CASSVSPGQGYNEQFF.

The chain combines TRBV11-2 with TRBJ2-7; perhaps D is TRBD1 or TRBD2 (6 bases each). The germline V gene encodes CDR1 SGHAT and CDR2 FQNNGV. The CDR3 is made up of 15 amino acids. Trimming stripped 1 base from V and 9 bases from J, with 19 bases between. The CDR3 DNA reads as TGTGCCAGCAGCTTAGCGGGGGCCTCTTCGTTCCCGCAGTACTTC. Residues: CASSLAGASSFPQYF.

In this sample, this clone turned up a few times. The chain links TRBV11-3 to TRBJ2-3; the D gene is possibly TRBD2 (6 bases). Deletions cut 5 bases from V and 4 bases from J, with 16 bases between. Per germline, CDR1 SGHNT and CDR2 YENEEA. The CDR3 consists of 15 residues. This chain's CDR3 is CASSALVGGADTQYF. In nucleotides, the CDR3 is TGTGCCAGCAGCGCCCTCGTGGGGGGAGCAGATACGCAGTATTTT. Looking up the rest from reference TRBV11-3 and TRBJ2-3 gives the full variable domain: EAGVVQSPRYKIIEKKQPVAFWCNPISGHNTLYWYLQNLGQGPELLIRYENEEAVDDSQLPKDRFSAERLKGVDSTLKIQPAELGDSAVYLCASSALVGGADTQYFGPGTRLTVL.

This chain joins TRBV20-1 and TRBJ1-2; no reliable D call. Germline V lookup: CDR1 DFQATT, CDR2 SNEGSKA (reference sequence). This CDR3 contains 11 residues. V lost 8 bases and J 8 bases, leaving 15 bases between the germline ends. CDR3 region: CSPIGNRGYTF. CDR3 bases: TGCAGTCCCATTGGGAACCGAGGCTACACCTTC.

The CDR3 loop reads CASRPTSGLYNEQFF. The CDR3 nucleotides are TGTGCCAGCAGGCCGACTAGCGGACTGTACAATGAGCAGTTCTTC. The V call is TRBV6-5, the J call TRBJ2-1; 9 positions match TRBD2. CDR1 and CDR2 from the germline V gene are MNHEY and SVGAGI. CDR3 size: 15 residues. V shed 6 bases and J 4 bases; nucleotides not matched to a gene: 7.

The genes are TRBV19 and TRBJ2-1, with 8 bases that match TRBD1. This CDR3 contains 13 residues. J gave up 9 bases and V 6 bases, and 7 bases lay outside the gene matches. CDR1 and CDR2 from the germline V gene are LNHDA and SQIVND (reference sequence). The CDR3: CASSRGQGGEQFF. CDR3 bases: TGTGCCAGTAGCCGCGGACAGGGCGGTGAGCAGTTCTTC.

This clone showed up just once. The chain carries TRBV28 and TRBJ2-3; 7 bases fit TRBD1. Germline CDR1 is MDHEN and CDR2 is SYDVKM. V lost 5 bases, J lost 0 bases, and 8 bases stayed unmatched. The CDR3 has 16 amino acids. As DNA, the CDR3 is TGTGCCAGCAGTCGAATGGACAGGTTTAGCACAGATACGCAGTATTTT. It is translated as CASSRMDRFSTDTQYF.

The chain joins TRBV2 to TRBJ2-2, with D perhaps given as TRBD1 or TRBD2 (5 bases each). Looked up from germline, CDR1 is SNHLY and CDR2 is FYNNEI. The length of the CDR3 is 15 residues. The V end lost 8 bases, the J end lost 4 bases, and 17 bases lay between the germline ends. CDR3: CASQAVIGTTGELFF. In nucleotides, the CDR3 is TGTGCCAGCCAGGCAGTTATTGGGACCACCGGGGAGCTGTTTTTT.

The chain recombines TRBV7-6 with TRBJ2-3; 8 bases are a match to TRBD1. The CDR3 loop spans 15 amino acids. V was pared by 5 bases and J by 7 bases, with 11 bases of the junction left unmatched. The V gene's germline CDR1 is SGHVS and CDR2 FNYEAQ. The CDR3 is CASSRGQAIVNTQYF. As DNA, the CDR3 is TGTGCCAGCAGCCGGGGACAGGCCATCGTGAATACGCAGTATTTT.

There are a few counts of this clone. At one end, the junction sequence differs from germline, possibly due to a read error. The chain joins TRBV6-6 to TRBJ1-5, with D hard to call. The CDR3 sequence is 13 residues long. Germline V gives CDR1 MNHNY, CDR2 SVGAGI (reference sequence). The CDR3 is CASSDSGNQPQHF. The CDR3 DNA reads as TGTGCCAGCAGTGACTCGGGTAATCAGCCCCAGCATTTT.

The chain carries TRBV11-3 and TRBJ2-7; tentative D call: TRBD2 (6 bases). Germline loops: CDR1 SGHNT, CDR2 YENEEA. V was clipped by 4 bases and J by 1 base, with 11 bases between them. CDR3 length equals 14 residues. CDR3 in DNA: TGTGCCAGCAGCTGGGGACTGAGTTCCTACGAGCAGTACTTC. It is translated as CASSWGLSSYEQYF.

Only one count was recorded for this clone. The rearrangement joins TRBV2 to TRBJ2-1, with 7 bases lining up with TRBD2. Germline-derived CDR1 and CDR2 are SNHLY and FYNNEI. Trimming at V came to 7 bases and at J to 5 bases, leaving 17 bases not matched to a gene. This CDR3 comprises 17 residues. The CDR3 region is CASTEWGGEERHNEQFF. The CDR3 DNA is TGTGCCAGCACCGAATGGGGGGGGGAGGAGAGACACAATGAGCAGTTCTTC. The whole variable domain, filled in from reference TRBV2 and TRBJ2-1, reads EPEVTQTPSHQVTQMGQEVILRCVPISNHLYFYWYRQILGQKVEFLVSFYNNEISEKSEIFDDQFSVERPDGSNFTLKIRSTKLEDSAMYFCASTEWGGEERHNEQFFGPGTRLTVL.

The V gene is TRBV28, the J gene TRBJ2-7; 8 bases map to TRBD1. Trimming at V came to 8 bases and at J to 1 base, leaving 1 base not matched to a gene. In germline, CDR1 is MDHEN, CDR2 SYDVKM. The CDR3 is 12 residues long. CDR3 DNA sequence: TGTGCCAGCCGGACAGGGTCCTACGAGCAGTACTTC. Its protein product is CASRTGSYEQYF.

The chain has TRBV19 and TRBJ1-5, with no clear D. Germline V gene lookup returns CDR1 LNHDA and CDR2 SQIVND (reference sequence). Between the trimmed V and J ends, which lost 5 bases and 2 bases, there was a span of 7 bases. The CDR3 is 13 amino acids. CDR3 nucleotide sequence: TGTGCCAGTAGTCGACGCGGCAATCAGCCCCAGCATTTT. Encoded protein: CASSRRGNQPQHF.

CDR3 sequence reads: CASSPTSSRTGELFF. Here the CDR3 DNA reads TGTGCCAGCAGCCCAACTAGCAGCCGCACCGGGGAGCTGTTTTTT. The chain uses TRBV5-5 and TRBJ2-2; D is possibly TRBD2 (6 bases). The CDR3 consists of 15 residues. Germline V gene data show CDR1 as SGHKS and CDR2 as YYEKEE (reference sequence). Trimming cost V 4 bases and J 4 bases, with 14 bases left between them.

The CDR3 sequence: CASSRDSGRDEQFF. CDR3 in DNA: TGCGCCAGCAGTCGGGATAGCGGGAGAGATGAGCAGTTCTTC. The rearrangement links TRBV5-1 to TRBJ2-1, with 9 bases identical to TRBD2. The V segment lost 5 bases and the J segment 8 bases; nucleotides outside the gene matches: 8. The CDR3 covers 14 residues. Germline CDR1 is SGHRS and CDR2 is YFSETQ. The whole variable domain, filled in from reference TRBV5-1 and TRBJ2-1, reads KAGVTQTPRYLIKTRGQQVTLSCSPISGHRSVSWYQQTPGQGLQFLFEYFSETQRNKGNFPGRFSGRQFSNSRSEMNVSTLELGDSALYLCASSRDSGRDEQFFGPGTRLTVL.

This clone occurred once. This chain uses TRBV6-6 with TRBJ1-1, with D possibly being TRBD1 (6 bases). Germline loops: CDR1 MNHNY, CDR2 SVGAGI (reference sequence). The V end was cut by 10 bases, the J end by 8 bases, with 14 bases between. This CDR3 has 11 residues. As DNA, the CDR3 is TGTGCCACCTATAAAACAGGGGAAGCTTTCTTT. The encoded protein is CATYKTGEAFF.

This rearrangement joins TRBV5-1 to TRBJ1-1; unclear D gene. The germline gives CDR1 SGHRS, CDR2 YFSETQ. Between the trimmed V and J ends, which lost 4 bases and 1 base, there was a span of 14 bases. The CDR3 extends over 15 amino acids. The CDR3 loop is CASSPPSRPNTEAFF. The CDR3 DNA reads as TGCGCCAGCAGCCCTCCCTCCAGGCCGAACACTGAAGCTTTCTTT. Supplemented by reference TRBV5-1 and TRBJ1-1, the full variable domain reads KAGVTQTPRYLIKTRGQQVTLSCSPISGHRSVSWYQQTPGQGLQFLFEYFSETQRNKGNFPGRFSGRQFSNSRSEMNVSTLELGDSALYLCASSPPSRPNTEAFFGQGTRLTVV.

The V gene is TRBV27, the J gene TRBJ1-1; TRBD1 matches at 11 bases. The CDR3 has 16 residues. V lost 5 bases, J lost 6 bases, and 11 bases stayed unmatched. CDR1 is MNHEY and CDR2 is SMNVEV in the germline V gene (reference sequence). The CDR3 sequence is CASSARPGTGGPEAFF. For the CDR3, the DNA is TGTGCCAGCAGTGCCCGGCCCGGGACAGGGGGACCTGAAGCTTTCTTT.

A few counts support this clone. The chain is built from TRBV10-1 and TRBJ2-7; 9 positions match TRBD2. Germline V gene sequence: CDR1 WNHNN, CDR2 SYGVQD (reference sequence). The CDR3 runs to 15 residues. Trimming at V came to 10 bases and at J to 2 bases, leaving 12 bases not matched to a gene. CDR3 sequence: CATTPETSGAYEQYF. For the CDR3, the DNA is TGCGCCACCACACCGGAGACTAGCGGAGCCTACGAGCAGTACTTC.

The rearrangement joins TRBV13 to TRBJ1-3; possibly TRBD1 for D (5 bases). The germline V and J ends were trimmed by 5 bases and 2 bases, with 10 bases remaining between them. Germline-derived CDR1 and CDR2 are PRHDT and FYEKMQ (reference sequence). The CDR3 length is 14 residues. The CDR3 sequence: CASSQTGAGNTIYF. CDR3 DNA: TGTGCCAGCAGCCAGACGGGGGCTGGAAACACCATATATTTT.

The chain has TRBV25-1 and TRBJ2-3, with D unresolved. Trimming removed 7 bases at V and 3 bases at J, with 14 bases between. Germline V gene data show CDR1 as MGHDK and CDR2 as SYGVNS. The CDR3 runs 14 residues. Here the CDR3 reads CASKSRSGTDTQYF. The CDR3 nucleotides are TGTGCCAGCAAATCCAGGAGTGGGACAGATACGCAGTATTTT.